What follows are 8 T cell receptor beta chains derived from one specimen sequenced in a study of T-cell memory formation after mild COVID-19. Each CDR3 protein is one row after TCRdb ran MiXCR on the 5' RACE reads. The sample includes fewer than 250,000 distinct CDR3 sequences, approximately 30% of them seen just once. Sequencing input: PBMCs or a T cell subset sorted from them (not recorded which). These receptors originate from an adult woman who had mild COVID-19 (a few samples of this study predate the infection). Cell type and time point are not known.

A few counts support this clonotype. The chain is built from TRBV29-1 and TRBJ2-5; tentatively, D is TRBD1 (6 bases). CDR1 and CDR2 (germline): SQVTM, ANQGSEA. The CDR3 consists of 14 residues. The germline V and J ends were trimmed by 3 bases and 4 bases, with 15 bases remaining between them. In DNA form, the CDR3 reads TGCAGCGTTGATACGGACAGTCCTCGAGAGACCCAGTACTTC. Its translation is CSVDTDSPRETQYF.

This clonotype was seen a handful of times. The chain carries TRBV7-2 and TRBJ2-3, with a tentative D call TRBD2 (6 bases). The germline V and J ends were trimmed by 7 bases and 0 bases, with 11 bases remaining between them. From germline, CDR1 is SGHTA and CDR2 FQGNSA. The CDR3 has 14 amino acids. Written as DNA, the CDR3 is TGTGCCAGCACCTTGCTAGCGAGCACAGATACGCAGTATTTT. It yields the protein CASTLLASTDTQYF.

This clonotype was seen a few times. This rearrangement joins TRBV2 to TRBJ2-7; D perhaps matches TRBD2 (7 bases). V lost 6 bases and J 0 bases, leaving 15 bases between the germline ends. CDR1 and CDR2 from the germline V gene are SNHLY and FYNNEI. This CDR3 spans 15 amino acids. CDR3 DNA: TGTGCCAGCAGCATTGGGCGGGGGCCCTCCTACGAGCAGTACTTC. Residues: CASSIGRGPSYEQYF.

This clonotype has more than one count but fewer than ten. The chain links TRBV24-1 to TRBJ2-7, with 9 nucleotides matching TRBD1. The junction had 9 bases not matched to a gene; V was cut back by 12 bases and J by 4 bases. The CDR3 totals 13 residues. Germline CDR1 is KGHDR and CDR2 is SFDVKD. CDR3 nucleotides: TGTGCCCCCGGGACAGGGACGTCATACGAGCAGTACTTC. It yields the protein CAPGTGTSYEQYF.

The chain recombines TRBV23-1 with TRBJ1-6; the D is unclear. Being an ORF, TRBV23-1 has a function that is uncertain. CDR3 length: 12 amino acids. Trimming cost V 7 bases and J 11 bases, with 12 bases left between them. CDR3 in amino acids: CASTHPRAPLHF. In nucleotides, the CDR3 is TGCGCCAGCACTCATCCGCGGGCACCCCTCCACTTT.

J is TRBJ1-2 and V is TRBV5-8; no clear D gene. The V gene's germline CDR1 is SGHTS and CDR2 YDEGEE. V lost 5 bases, J lost 6 bases, and 8 bases lay in between. The CDR3 runs to 11 residues. The CDR3 sequence: CASRVWDGYTF. CDR3 nucleotides: TGTGCCAGCAGGGTATGGGATGGCTACACCTTC.

The CDR3 DNA follows: TGCAGTGCTAGACCCGCCGGTGAGCAGTTCTTC. It codes for CSARPAGEQFF. The genes are TRBV20-1 and TRBJ2-1; no definite D call. Germline V gene data show CDR1 as DFQATT and CDR2 as SNEGSKA (reference sequence). Trimming took off 2 bases at V and 9 bases at J, with 8 bases between the two ends. This CDR3 has 11 amino acids.

The rearrangement links TRBV5-1 to TRBJ1-1, with D unclear. With 8 bases removed from V and 0 bases from J, the gap between germline ends came to 20 bases. CDR1 is SGHRS, CDR2 YFSETQ, per germline. The CDR3 covers 16 residues. Here the CDR3 reads CASARDPTPVNTEAFF. In DNA, the CDR3 is TGCGCCAGTGCCCGGGATCCGACGCCTGTGAACACTGAAGCTTTCTTT.